A single sample is the source of the 20 T cell receptor beta chains below, sequenced in a study of ipilimumab plus nivolumab after autologous stem cell transplantation. Sequenced by immunoSEQ multiplex PCR; TCRdb stores in-frame clones only, minus some. Of about 15,000 clones listed, 65% to 85% were seen once; the top ten hold 10%. The sequencing here drew on PBMCs, taken in a trial of ipilimumab plus nivolumab as post-transplant consolidation. The receptors here all came from a male donor with primary mediastinal lymphoma.

This clone was counted once. The chain employs TRBV7-2 and TRBJ2-5; 15 bases agree with TRBD2. V trimming: 6 bases; J trimming: 5 bases; junction bases outside the gene matches: 4. The CDR3 loop spans 15 amino acids. The V gene's germline CDR1 is SGHTA and CDR2 FQGNSA. CDR3 DNA: TGTGCCAGCAGATGGACTAGCGGGGGGGCGGAGACCCAGTACTTC. Its protein product is CASRWTSGGAETQYF. Supplemented by reference TRBV7-2 and TRBJ2-5, the full variable domain reads GAGVSQSPSNKVTEKGKDVELRCDPISGHTALYWYRQSLGQGLEFLIYFQGNSAPDKSGLPSDRFSAERTGGSVSTLTIQRTQQEDSAVYLCASRWTSGGAETQYFGPGTRLLVL.

The sample holds a few counts of this clone. One end of the junction fails to match germline, which may point to a read error. The chain combines TRBV7-7 with TRBJ2-3, with D perhaps matching TRBD2 (5 bases). The CDR3 extends over 12 amino acids. Per germline, CDR1 SSHAT and CDR2 FNYEAQ (reference sequence). The CDR3 DNA is TGTGCTAGCAGCGCGGACGGGCGGGCGCAGTATTTT. Protein sequence: CASSADGRAQYF.

This chain connects TRBV29-1 to TRBJ1-1; tentative D call: TRBD1 (5 bases). Between the trimmed V and J ends, which lost 8 bases and 0 bases, there was a span of 13 bases. The CDR3 extends over 13 amino acids. CDR1 and CDR2 from the germline V gene are SQVTM and ANQGSEA. The CDR3 is CSCRVDMNTEAFF. CDR3 in DNA: TGCAGCTGCAGGGTAGACATGAACACTGAAGCTTTCTTT.

The CDR3 coding sequence is TGTGCCAGCAGCGGGCGGGGGCCCACAGATACGCAGTATTTT. Protein: CASSGRGPTDTQYF. The rearrangement uses TRBV28 and TRBJ2-3; D is possibly TRBD2 (7 bases). Germline V gene sequence: CDR1 MDHEN, CDR2 SYDVKM. There are 14 residues in the CDR3. V was shortened by 6 bases and J by 2 bases, with 12 bases between the two germline ends.

The chain couples TRBV28 to TRBJ1-2; perhaps TRBD1 as D (6 bases). Trimming left V 5 bases short and J 0 bases short, with 10 bases between. CDR3 length: 14 amino acids. Germline V gene data show CDR1 as MDHEN and CDR2 as SYDVKM. CDR3 region: CASSPGHSNYGYTF. DNA of the CDR3: TGTGCCAGCAGTCCGGGACACTCTAACTATGGCTACACCTTC.

This clone was seen once. This chain uses TRBV11-1 with TRBJ2-7; D tentatively reads TRBD1 or TRBD2 (5 bases each). Trimming pared 4 bases from V and 8 bases from J, leaving 18 bases between. Germline CDR1 is SGHAT and CDR2 is FQDESV (reference sequence). The CDR3 totals 14 residues. The CDR3 nucleotides are TGTGCCAGCAGCTCCACGATGGGACCTGCCCAGCAGTACTTC. It yields the protein CASSSTMGPAQQYF.

This chain uses TRBV11-2 with TRBJ1-5; D unclear. V was clipped by 5 bases and J by 3 bases, with 11 bases between them. The CDR3 has 14 amino acids. Germline-derived CDR1 and CDR2 are SGHAT and FQNNGV. CDR3 region: CASSPAGPNQPQHF. The CDR3 DNA reads as TGTGCCAGCAGCCCTGCTGGTCCCAATCAGCCCCAGCATTTT.

This chain joins TRBV6-5 and TRBJ2-1, with unresolved D. Trimming took 6 bases from V and 0 from J, leaving 6 bases between them. There are 13 residues in the CDR3. From germline, CDR1 is MNHEY and CDR2 SVGAGI. The CDR3, as DNA: TGTGCCAGCAGAACGAGCTCCTACAATGAGCAGTTCTTC. Its translation: CASRTSSYNEQFF.

Notes on this clone: The junction shows a germline mismatch at one end, possibly a read error. This CDR3 is also generated by other DNA sequences in the sample. The rearrangement joins TRBV28 to TRBJ2-5; D is perhaps TRBD2 (6 bases). The CDR3 is 16 amino acids. In germline, CDR1 is MDHEN, CDR2 SYDVKM. The CDR3 region is CASSRTGELVSETQYF. CDR3 DNA sequence: TGTGCCAGCAGTAGGACGGGAGAGCTTGTGTCGGAGACTCAGTACTTC.

The J gene is TRBJ2-1, the V gene TRBV2, with TRBD2 identical over 14 bases. The germline gives CDR1 SNHLY, CDR2 FYNNEI. The CDR3 contains 14 residues. J was trimmed by 8 bases and V by 8 bases; bases with no gene match: 5. As DNA, the CDR3 is TGTGCCAGCGGGGGACTAGCGGGAGCGGATGAGCAGTTCTTC. Amino acids: CASGGLAGADEQFF.

The V call is TRBV30, the J call TRBJ2-7; a weak D match, TRBD2 (6 bases). This CDR3 has 10 residues. CDR1 and CDR2 from the germline V gene are GTSNPN and SVGIG (reference sequence). V was pared by 5 bases and J by 5 bases, with 7 bases between. Written as DNA, the CDR3 is TGTGCCTGGGGCGGGGACGAGCAGTACTTC. As protein: CAWGGDEQYF.

The chain uses TRBV11-3 and TRBJ1-1; maybe TRBD1 (5 bases). The CDR3 runs to 15 residues. Per the germline V gene, CDR1 is SGHNT and CDR2 is YENEEA. The V end was cut by 3 bases, the J end by 4 bases, with 15 bases between. CDR3 sequence: CASSFVPMGGTEAFF. CDR3 in DNA: TGTGCCAGCAGCTTCGTCCCCATGGGGGGCACTGAAGCTTTCTTT.

This sequence joins TRBV2 and TRBJ1-2; no definite D call. The CDR3 covers 12 residues. Trimming shortened V by 1 base and J by 7 bases, and 7 bases separated the two germline ends. Germline loops: CDR1 SNHLY, CDR2 FYNNEI. CDR3 DNA sequence: TGTGCCAGCAGTGAAGTTGTGGCTGGCTACACCTTC. Translation gives CASSEVVAGYTF.

This clone appeared a few times. The J gene is TRBJ2-7, the V gene TRBV2, with D perhaps TRBD2 (6 bases). V was shortened by 4 bases and J by 12 bases, with 16 bases between the two germline ends. The CDR3 is made up of 12 amino acids. Germline V lookup: CDR1 SNHLY, CDR2 FYNNEI. CDR3 DNA sequence: TGTGCCAGCAGTGTGGAGGGGTCGGAACTGTACTTC. This encodes CASSVEGSELYF.

The chain uses TRBV2 and TRBJ1-1, with unresolved D. Germline V gene data show CDR1 as SNHLY and CDR2 as FYNNEI. Trimming took off 2 bases at V and 8 bases at J, with 6 bases between the two ends. The CDR3 length is 11 residues. For the CDR3, the DNA is TGTGCCAGCAGTGAATTCAGAGAAGCTTTCTTT. Its protein is CASSEFREAFF.

The J gene is TRBJ1-4, the V gene TRBV6-6, with D possibly TRBD1 on 6 matching bases. This CDR3 spans 15 amino acids. The V gene lost 6 bases and the J gene lost 0 bases, with 11 bases spanning the gap. Germline V lookup: CDR1 MNHNY, CDR2 SVGAGI (reference sequence). This CDR3 is CASSWTAATNEKLFF. In DNA, the CDR3 is TGTGCCAGCAGCTGGACAGCTGCAACTAATGAAAAACTGTTTTTT.

CDR3 amino acids: CASSLGTSSNTGELFF. DNA for the CDR3: TGCGCCAGCAGCTTGGGGACTAGCTCGAACACCGGGGAGCTGTTTTTT. The rearrangement links TRBV5-1 to TRBJ2-2, with 8 bases that match TRBD2. After removal of 0 bases from V and 0 bases from J, the junction contained 1 base not matched to a gene. CDR3 length: 16 amino acids. From germline, CDR1 is SGHRS and CDR2 YFSETQ.

The chain has TRBV6-1 and TRBJ2-3, with D tentatively TRBD2 (5 bases). In germline, CDR1 is MNHNS, CDR2 SASEGT. This CDR3 region has 13 residues. Trimming took 6 bases from V and 5 from J, leaving 12 bases between them. The CDR3 loop reads CASRRPGEDTQYF. In DNA, the CDR3 is TGTGCCAGCAGGAGGCCCGGGGAAGATACGCAGTATTTT.

A word on this clone: No DNA is shown, since the ends of the CDR3 on it are uncertain; the CDR3 is the one TCRdb lists. The chain has TRBV21-1 and TRBJ2-4; TRBD2, as called in the table, went unchecked against the DNA. TRBV21-1 is an annotated pseudogene. Counting both end residues, the CDR3 totals 14 amino acids. The CDR3 is CASSKVGGGNIQYF.

The chain recombines TRBV11-2 with TRBJ2-1; 10 bases match TRBD2. The V segment lost 4 bases and the J segment 7 bases; nucleotides outside the gene matches: 7. There are 15 residues in the CDR3. Germline V gives CDR1 SGHAT, CDR2 FQNNGV. CDR3 protein: CASSWLAGAGNEQFF. Here the CDR3 DNA reads TGTGCCAGCAGCTGGCTAGCGGGAGCCGGAAATGAGCAGTTCTTC. The full variable domain, rest sourced from reference TRBV11-2 and TRBJ2-1, is EAGVAQSPRYKIIEKRQSVAFWCNPISGHATLYWYQQILGQGPKLLIQFQNNGVVDDSQLPKDRFSAERLKGVDSTLKIQPAKLEDSAVYLCASSWLAGAGNEQFFGPGTRLTVL.